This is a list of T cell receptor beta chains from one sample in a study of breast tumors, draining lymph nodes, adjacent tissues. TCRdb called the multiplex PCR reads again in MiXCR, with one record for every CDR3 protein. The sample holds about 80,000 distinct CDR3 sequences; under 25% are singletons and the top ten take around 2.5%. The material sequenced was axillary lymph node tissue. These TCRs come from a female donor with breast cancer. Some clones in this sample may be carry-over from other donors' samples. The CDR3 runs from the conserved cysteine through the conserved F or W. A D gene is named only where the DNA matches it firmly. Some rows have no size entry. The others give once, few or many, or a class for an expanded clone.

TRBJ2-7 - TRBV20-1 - CSARQGGYHEQYF TGCAGTGCTAGACAGGGGGGGTATCACGAGCAGTACTTC
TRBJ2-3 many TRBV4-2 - CASSQANLGSTDTQYF TGTGCCAGCAGCCAAGCAAATCTAGGGTCCACAGATACGCAGTATTTT
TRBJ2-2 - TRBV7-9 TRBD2 CASSPGGGSTGELFF TGTGCCAGCAGCCCAGGCGGGGGGAGCACCGGGGAGCTGTTTTTT
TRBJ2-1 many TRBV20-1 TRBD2 CSANRLAGEGNEQFF TGCAGTGCTAACAGACTAGCGGGAGAGGGAAATGAGCAGTTCTTC
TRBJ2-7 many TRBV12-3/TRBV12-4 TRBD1 CASSTRTGGYEQYF TGTGCCAGCAGTACGAGGACAGGGGGCTACGAGCAGTACTTC
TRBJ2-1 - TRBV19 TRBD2 CGSSSVVGGSYNEQFF TGTGGCAGTAGTTCGGTAGTGGGAGGGTCCTACAATGAGCAGTTCTTC
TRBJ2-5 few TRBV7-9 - CASSFYLGQNQETQYF TGTGCCAGCAGCTTTTACCTAGGACAGAACCAAGAGACCCAGTACTTC
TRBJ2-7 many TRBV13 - CASSLRGQASYEQYF TGTGCCAGCAGCTTAAGAGGGCAGGCCTCCTACGAGCAGTACTTC
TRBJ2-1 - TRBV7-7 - CASSLGGGRGEQLF TGTGCTAGCAGCTTAGGTGGTGGGAGAGGTGAGCAGCTCTTC
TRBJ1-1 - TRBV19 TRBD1 CASSIPDRAGTEAFF TGTGCCAGTAGTATCCCCGACAGGGCGGGCACTGAAGCTTTCTTT
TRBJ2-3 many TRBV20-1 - CSAGSGGGTDTQYF TGCAGTGCTGGTTCGGGTGGAGGCACAGATACGCAGTATTTT
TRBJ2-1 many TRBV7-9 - CASSFGPSSYNEQFF TGTGCCAGCAGCTTCGGCCCGAGCTCCTACAATGAGCAGTTCTTC
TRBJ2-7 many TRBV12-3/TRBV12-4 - CASSKDLAGTGSYEQYF TGTGCCAGCAGTAAAGACCTGGCCGGGACTGGGTCCTACGAGCAGTACTTC
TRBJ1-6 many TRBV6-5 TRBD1 CASSYLQGSSPLHF TGTGCCAGCAGTTACTTACAGGGGAGCTCACCCCTCCACTTT
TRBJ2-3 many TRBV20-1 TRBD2 CSASYRDYLIGRTDTQYF TGCAGTGCTAGCTACCGGGACTACTTGATCGGGCGCACAGATACGCAGTATTTT
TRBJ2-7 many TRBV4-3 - CASSPTGTLSHYEQYF TGCGCCAGCAGCCCGACCGGGACTCTCTCCCACTACGAGCAGTACTTC
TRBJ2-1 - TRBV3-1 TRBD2 CASSLTSGSFYEQFF TGTGCCAGCAGCCTGACTAGCGGGAGTTTCTATGAGCAGTTCTTC
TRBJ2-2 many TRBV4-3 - CASSRDANTGELFF TGCGCCAGCAGCCGAGACGCGAACACCGGGGAGCTGTTTTTT
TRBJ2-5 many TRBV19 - CASNDQGQTQYF TGTGCCAGTAACGACCAGGGGCAGACCCAGTACTTC
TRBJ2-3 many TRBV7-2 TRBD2 CASSLRTSGASTDTQYF TGTGCCAGCAGCTTAAGGACTAGCGGGGCTAGCACAGATACGCAGTATTTT
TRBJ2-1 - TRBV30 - CAWSVGGTFYEQFF TGTGCCTGGAGTGTAGGAGGGACGTTTTATGAGCAGTTCTTC
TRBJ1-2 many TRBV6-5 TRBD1 CASSASTGNYGYTF TGTGCCAGCAGTGCCTCGACAGGGAACTATGGCTACACCTTC
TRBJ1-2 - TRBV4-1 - CASSQVSWRTVRTEYGYTF TGCGCCAGCAGCCAAGTGAGTTGGAGGACAGTCAGGACGGAGTATGGCTACACCTTC
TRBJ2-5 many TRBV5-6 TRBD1 CASRTGGFSETQYF TGTGCCAGCAGAACAGGGGGCTTTTCAGAGACCCAGTACTTC
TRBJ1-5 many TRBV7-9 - CASSLAGLGSNQPQHF TGTGCCAGCAGCTTAGCGGGACTAGGTAGCAATCAGCCCCAGCATTTT
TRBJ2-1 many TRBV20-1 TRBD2 CSARDPLAGVNEQFF TGCAGTGCTAGAGATCCACTAGCGGGAGTCAATGAGCAGTTCTTC
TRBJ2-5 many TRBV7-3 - CASSPKGTQYF TGTGCCAGCAGCCCCAAGGGGACCCAGTACTTC
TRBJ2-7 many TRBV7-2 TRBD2 CAGSFPGLAMYEQYF TGTGCCGGCAGCTTTCCGGGACTAGCGATGTACGAGCAGTACTTC
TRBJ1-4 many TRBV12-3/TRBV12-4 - CASSLFPGNEKLFF TGTGCCAGCAGTTTATTCCCAGGGAATGAAAAACTGTTTTTT
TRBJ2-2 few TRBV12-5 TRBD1 CASGLRGRNTEELFF TGTGCTAGTGGTTTAAGGGGGCGCAACACCGAGGAGCTGTTTTTT
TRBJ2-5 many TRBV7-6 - CASSLTSFQETQYF TGTGCCAGCAGCTTAACCTCCTTCCAGGAGACCCAGTACTTC
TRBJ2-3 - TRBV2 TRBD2 CASSGSGRTDTQYF TGTGCCAGCAGTGGAAGCGGGAGAACAGATACGCAGTATTTT
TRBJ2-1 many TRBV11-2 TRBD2 CASRGLRLAGRNNEQFF TGTGCCAGCAGGGGACTAAGGCTAGCGGGAAGAAACAATGAGCAGTTCTTC
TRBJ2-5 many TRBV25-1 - CASSEFGGSGTQYF TGTGCCAGCAGTGAATTTGGGGGCTCTGGGACCCAGTACTTC
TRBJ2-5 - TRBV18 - CASSSPGSRETQYF TGTGCCAGCTCATCCCCAGGGTCGCGGGAGACCCAGTACTTC
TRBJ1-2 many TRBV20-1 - CSARDLSANYGYTF TGCAGTGCTAGAGATCTTAGTGCTAACTATGGCTACACCTTC
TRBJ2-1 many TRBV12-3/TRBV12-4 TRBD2 CASSPSRGGEQFF TGTGCCAGCAGTCCCAGTCGGGGGGGTGAGCAGTTCTTC
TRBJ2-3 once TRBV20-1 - CSARGESVTDTQYF TGCAGTGCCCGAGGAGAGTCGGTCACAGATACGCAGTATTTT
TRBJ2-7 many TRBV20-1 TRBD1 CSARPGQGSYEQYF TGCAGTGCTCGACCGGGACAGGGATCCTACGAGCAGTACTTC
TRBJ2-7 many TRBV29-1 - CSVRIPRAYEQYF TGCAGCGTTAGGATCCCCAGGGCCTACGAGCAGTACTTC
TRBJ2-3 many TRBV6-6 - CASSYGRMGTDTQYF TGTGCCAGCAGTTACGGTCGGATGGGCACAGATACGCAGTATTTT
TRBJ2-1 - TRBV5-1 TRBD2 CASSNPGTSGNYEQFF TGCGCCAGCAGCAATCCCGGGACTAGCGGGAACTATGAGCAGTTCTTC
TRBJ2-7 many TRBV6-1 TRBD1 CASSADRGRNEQYF TGTGCCAGCAGTGCGGACAGGGGGCGTAACGAGCAGTACTTC
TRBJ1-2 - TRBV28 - CASSFRGEQYGYTF TGTGCCAGCAGTTTTAGGGGAGAACAATATGGCTACACCTTC
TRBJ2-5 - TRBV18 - CASSPPWGTLQETQYF TGTGCCAGCTCACCACCGTGGGGGACCCTCCAAGAGACCCAGTACTTC
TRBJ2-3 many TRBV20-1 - CSASGDRRYTDTQYF TGCAGTGCTAGTGGAGACAGGCGTTACACAGATACGCAGTATTTT
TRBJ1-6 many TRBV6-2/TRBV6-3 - CASSQDAERNSPLHF TGTGCCAGCAGTCAGGACGCCGAACGAAATTCACCCCTCCACTTT
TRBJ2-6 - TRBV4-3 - CACRLAWGQRPDF TGCGCCTGTCGGCTCGCCTGGGGCCAACGTCCTGACTTC
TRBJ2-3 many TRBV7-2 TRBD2 CASSRIGGRVGDTQYF TGTGCCAGCAGCCGAATCGGGGGGAGGGTCGGAGATACGCAGTATTTT
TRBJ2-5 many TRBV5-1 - CASSFFPGSETQYF TGCGCCAGCAGCTTTTTCCCTGGTTCTGAGACCCAGTACTTC